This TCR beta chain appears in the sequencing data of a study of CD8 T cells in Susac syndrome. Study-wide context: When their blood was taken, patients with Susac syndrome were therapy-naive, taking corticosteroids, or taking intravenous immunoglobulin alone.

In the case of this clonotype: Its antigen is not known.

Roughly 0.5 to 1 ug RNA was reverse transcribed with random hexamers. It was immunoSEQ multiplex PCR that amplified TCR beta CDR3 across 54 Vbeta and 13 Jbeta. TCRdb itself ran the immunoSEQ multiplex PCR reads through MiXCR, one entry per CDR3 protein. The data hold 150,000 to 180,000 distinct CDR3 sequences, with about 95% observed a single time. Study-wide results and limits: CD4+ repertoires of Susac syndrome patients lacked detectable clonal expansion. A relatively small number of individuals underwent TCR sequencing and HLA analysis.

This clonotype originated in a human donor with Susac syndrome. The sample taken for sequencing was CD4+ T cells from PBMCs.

CDR3 sequence (DNA): TGTGCCAGCAGGGACAATGGGGCGACCTCCTACAATGAGCAGTTCTTC. It is translated as CASRDNGATSYNEQFF. J is TRBJ2-1 and V is TRBV6-6; D is perhaps TRBD1 (5 bases). V lost 6 bases and J 0 bases, leaving 15 bases between the germline ends. From germline, CDR1 is MNHNY and CDR2 SVGAGI (reference sequence). This CDR3 spans 16 amino acids.